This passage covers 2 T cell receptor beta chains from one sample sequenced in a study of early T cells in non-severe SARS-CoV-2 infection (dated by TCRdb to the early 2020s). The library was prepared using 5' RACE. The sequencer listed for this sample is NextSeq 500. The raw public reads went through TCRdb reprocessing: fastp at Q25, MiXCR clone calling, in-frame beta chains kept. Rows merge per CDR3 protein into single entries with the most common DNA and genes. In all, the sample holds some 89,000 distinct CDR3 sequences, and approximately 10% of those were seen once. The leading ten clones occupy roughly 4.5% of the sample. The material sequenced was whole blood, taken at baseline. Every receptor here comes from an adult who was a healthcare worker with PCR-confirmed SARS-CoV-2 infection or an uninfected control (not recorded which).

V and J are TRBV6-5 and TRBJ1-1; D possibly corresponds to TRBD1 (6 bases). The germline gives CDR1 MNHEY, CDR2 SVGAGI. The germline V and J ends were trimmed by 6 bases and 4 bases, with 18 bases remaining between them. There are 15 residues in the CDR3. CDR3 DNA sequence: TGTGCCAGCAGCTACGACAGGAGTTTTCGCACTGAAGCTTTCTTT. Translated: CASSYDRSFRTEAFF.

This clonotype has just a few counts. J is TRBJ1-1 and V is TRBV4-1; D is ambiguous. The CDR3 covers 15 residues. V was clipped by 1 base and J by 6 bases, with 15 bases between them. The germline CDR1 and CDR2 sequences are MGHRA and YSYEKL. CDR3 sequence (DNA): TGCGCCAGCAGCCAAGGCCTCCCTCGAAGTCCTGAAGCTTTCTTT. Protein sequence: CASSQGLPRSPEAFF.